The clone carrying this T cell receptor beta chain was seen a handful of times. Generated by immunoSEQ multiplex PCR, the TCRdb table keeps only in-frame clones and is missing some. The sample has 120,000 to 150,000 clones, 85% to 90% seen once. The CDR3 contains 16 residues. The V segment lost 3 bases and the J segment 0 bases; nucleotides outside the gene matches: 8. Germline CDR1 reads MNHNS; CDR2 reads SASEGT. This sample is part of a study of blood T cell repertoires in COVID-19. The rearrangement joins TRBV6-1 to TRBJ2-7; 7 bases fit TRBD1. The clonotype comes from a woman aged 50 to 65 with active or convalescent COVID-19. Sequencing was carried out using peripheral blood. The CDR3, as DNA: TGTGCCAGCAGTGATTCGAACTGGGACAGCTCCTACGAGCAGTACTTC. This sequence encodes CASSDSNWDSSYEQYF.